The T cell receptor (beta chain) described here comes from a study of Graves' ophthalmopathy and Graves' hyperthyroidism. This clonotype has a count of ten or more. Its cognate antigen is unknown. CDR1 is LNHNV and CDR2 is YYDKDF in the germline V gene (reference sequence). V was shortened by 3 bases and J by 0 bases, with 9 bases between the two germline ends. The CDR3 is 15 amino acids. Study-level results: Researchers report that a 13-signature model separated ophthalmopathy from stable hyperthyroidism, posting about 87% sensitivity and around 80% specificity.

RNA transcripts served as template for amplifying TCR beta CDR3 sequences. Second-round multiplex PCR came after first-round RT-PCR with HTBI primers. Each CDR3 protein gets one entry after TCRdb re-called the multiplex PCR reads with MiXCR. The sample records about 400,000 distinct CDR3 sequences, approximately 15% being singletons. This clonotype originated in a young woman with stable Graves' hyperthyroidism. Sequences were obtained from peripheral blood. This chain connects TRBV15 to TRBJ1-3; possible D gene TRBD1, 5 bases. CDR3 amino acids: CATSRGPLSGNTIYF. The CDR3 nucleotides are TGTGCCACCAGCAGGGGACCGCTCTCTGGAAACACCATATATTTT.